A single sample is the source of the 7 T cell receptor beta chains below, sequenced in a study of blood T cell repertoires in COVID-19. The assay was immunoSEQ multiplex PCR, and TCRdb's table has in-frame clones only and misses some. The sample carries over 150,000 clones, about 88% recorded once. Sequenced input: peripheral blood. Every receptor here comes from a man aged 35 to 55 with acute or convalescent COVID-19.

This chain connects TRBV2 to TRBJ1-1, with no clear D. The CDR3 contains 11 residues. Trimming cost V 2 bases and J 7 bases, with 5 bases left between them. Germline V gene data show CDR1 as SNHLY and CDR2 as FYNNEI. CDR3 loop: CASSEYSEAFF. CDR3 coding DNA: TGTGCCAGCAGTGAATACAGTGAAGCTTTCTTT.

The rearrangement joins TRBV6-5 to TRBJ1-2; tentatively, D is TRBD1 (5 bases). V dropped 8 bases and J dropped 8 bases, with 21 bases sitting between them. Germline V CDR1 and CDR2: MNHEY, SVGAGI. The CDR3 runs 14 residues. CDR3 protein: CASRLGGDFGGYTF. DNA of the CDR3: TGTGCCAGCCGGTTGGGGGGGGACTTCGGCGGCTACACCTTC.

The chain carries TRBV6-5 and TRBJ1-2, with 11 positions matching TRBD1. The junction had 9 bases not matched to a gene; V was cut back by 4 bases and J by 5 bases. The CDR3 covers 16 residues. Germline V gene data show CDR1 as MNHEY and CDR2 as SVGAGI. The DNA of the CDR3 is TGTGCCAGCAGTTCTCCGGGACAGGGGGTAGGGTATGGCTACACCTTC. Its protein is CASSSPGQGVGYGYTF.

The V call is TRBV30, the J call TRBJ1-5, with D possibly being TRBD1 (6 bases). Deletions cut 3 bases from V and 3 bases from J, with 9 bases between. The CDR3 loop spans 13 amino acids. CDR1 is GTSNPN and CDR2 is SVGIG in the germline V gene (reference sequence). The CDR3 is CAWSQGYNQPQHF. The CDR3 DNA reads TGTGCCTGGAGCCAGGGGTACAATCAGCCCCAGCATTTT.

The CDR3 loop reads CATSRGRGVANEKLFF. The DNA for the CDR3 is TGTGCCACCAGCAGGGGCAGGGGGGTAGCTAATGAAAAACTGTTTTTT. V usage is TRBV15 and J usage is TRBJ1-4; 7 bases line up with TRBD1. The junction had 7 bases not matched to a gene; V was cut back by 3 bases and J by 3 bases. Per the germline V gene, CDR1 is LNHNV and CDR2 is YYDKDF (reference sequence). This CDR3 is 16 amino acids long.

This sequence joins TRBV19 and TRBJ1-5; no firm D call. There are 15 residues in the CDR3. CDR1 LNHDA and CDR2 SQIVND come from the germline V gene (reference sequence). V dropped 3 bases and J dropped 2 bases, with 11 bases sitting between them. The chain's CDR3 is CASSIEVSGNQPQHF. In DNA form, the CDR3 reads TGTGCCAGTAGTATTGAGGTTTCTGGCAATCAGCCCCAGCATTTT.

This clone was recorded once. V and J are TRBV19 and TRBJ1-2; TRBD1 might be the D (5 bases). Looked up from germline, CDR1 is LNHDA and CDR2 is SQIVND (reference sequence). The length of the CDR3 is 16 residues. V lost 0 bases to trimming and J lost 1 base, with 12 bases between them. CDR3: CASSIDLPGNNYGYTF. CDR3 coding DNA: TGTGCCAGTAGTATAGATTTACCAGGGAATAACTATGGCTACACCTTC. The variable domain in full, with the rest retrieved from reference TRBV19 and TRBJ1-2, is DGGITQSPKYLFRKEGQNVTLSCEQNLNHDAMYWYRQDPGQGLRLIYYSQIVNDFQKGDIAEGYSVSREKKESFPLTVTSAQKNPTAFYLCASSIDLPGNNYGYTFGSGTRLTVV.